The text below deals with one T cell receptor beta chain. Its antigen is as yet unknown. CDR1 is MNHNS and CDR2 is SASEGT in the germline V gene. The V end was cut by 5 bases, the J end by 1 base, with 11 bases between. CDR3 length: 15 amino acids. Hyperthyroidism had been newly diagnosed in patients aged 18 to 65, and its duration was under 2 months. Lactation, pregnancy, other autoimmune disease or uncontrolled infection excluded patients. This sample is drawn from a study of T cells in Graves' hyperthyroidism and ophthalmopathy. At the level of the study: Peripheral blood was secured at the point of initial diagnosis, before any treatment.

General study findings and limits: The authors' 13 V-J model separated ophthalmopathy from stable hyperthyroidism.

RNA transcripts gave rise to amplified TCR beta CDR3 regions. With the HTBI primer set, the TCR CDR3 went through a first round of RT-PCR. TCRdb independently ran MiXCR on the multiplex PCR reads; one entry per CDR3 protein. In the table there are approximately 270,000 distinct CDR3 sequences, approximately 14% of which are singletons. The chain carries TRBV6-1 and TRBJ2-2; maybe TRBD2 (5 bases). The receptor comes from a woman aged 35 to 49 with Graves' hyperthyroidism that later progressed to Graves' ophthalmopathy. The sample was blood. In DNA form, the CDR3 reads TGTGCCAGCAGTCTGGGAGTCTGGAACACCGGGGAGCTGTTTTTT. Its translation: CASSLGVWNTGELFF.